A single sample is the source of the 17 T cell receptor beta chains below, sequenced in a study of T-cell memory formation after mild COVID-19. TCRdb redid the calling of the 5' RACE reads with MiXCR, one entry per CDR3 protein. The sample has about 400,000 distinct CDR3 sequences, about 20% seen once. Material for sequencing was PBMCs or a T cell subset sorted from them (not recorded which). The source of these receptors is a man aged 18-30 years who had mild COVID-19 (a few samples of this study predate the infection). Cell type and time point are not known.

This clonotype was counted between two and nine times. This chain uses TRBV20-1 with TRBJ2-1; 10 nucleotides line up with TRBD1. In germline, CDR1 is DFQATT, CDR2 SNEGSKA (reference sequence). This CDR3 comprises 12 residues. The ends lost 5 bases at V and 8 bases at J; junction bases unmatched: 3. CDR3 amino acids: CSAWDRGYEQFF. CDR3 sequence (DNA): TGCAGTGCTTGGGACAGGGGTTATGAGCAGTTCTTC.

This chain links TRBV6-5 with TRBJ2-7, with TRBD2 identical over 10 bases. The CDR3 runs to 14 residues. J was trimmed by 4 bases and V by 5 bases; bases with no gene match: 5. The germline V gene has CDR1 MNHEY and CDR2 SVGAGI. CDR3 nucleotides: TGTGCCAGCAGTGAAGCGGGGGGGTGGTACGAGCAGTACGTC. Encoded protein: CASSEAGGWYEQYV.

The chain uses TRBV5-1 and TRBJ2-2; D is undetermined. The V gene lost 0 bases and the J gene lost 4 bases, with 10 bases spanning the gap. Germline V gives CDR1 SGHRS, CDR2 YFSETQ. CDR3 length equals 15 residues. CDR3 region: CASSLEDRITGELFF. The DNA for the CDR3 is TGCGCCAGCAGCTTGGAAGACCGAATCACCGGGGAGCTGTTTTTT.

This clonotype was seen a handful of times. J is TRBJ2-5 and V is TRBV20-1, with D possibly being TRBD1 or TRBD2 (5 bases each). CDR1 and CDR2 from the germline V gene are DFQATT and SNEGSKA (reference sequence). The V end lost 3 bases, the J end lost 5 bases, and 16 bases lay between the germline ends. This CDR3 comprises 14 residues. Here the CDR3 DNA reads TGCAGTGCTAGGACCCTAGGGGAGTGGGAGACCCAGTACTTC. Its translation: CSARTLGEWETQYF.

This clonotype turned up a few times. This chain joins TRBV25-1 and TRBJ2-3, with 9 bases fitting TRBD1. Germline assignment: CDR1 MGHDK and CDR2 SYGVNS. With V trimmed by 5 bases and J by 1 base, 19 bases remained unmatched. The CDR3 contains 20 residues. CDR3 in amino acids: CASSWSGTGPNRRGTDTQYF. The CDR3 DNA is TGTGCCAGCAGTTGGTCCGGGACAGGGCCTAACCGAAGGGGCACAGATACGCAGTATTTT.

This clonotype was counted between two and nine times. The chain links TRBV4-1 to TRBJ2-7, with D uncertain. CDR1 and CDR2 (germline): MGHRA, YSYEKL. V shed 1 base and J shed 0 bases, with 22 bases lying between them. The CDR3 consists of 19 residues. CDR3 nucleotide sequence: TGCGCCAGCAGCCAAGGTCCTTTTTACCGGCAACCCGCCTCCTACGAGCAGTACTTC. It encodes CASSQGPFYRQPASYEQYF.

V gene TRBV29-1 combines with J gene TRBJ2-5, with D hard to call. The CDR3 has 13 residues. Germline loops: CDR1 SQVTM, CDR2 ANQGSEA. V was clipped by 7 bases and J by 1 base, with 13 bases between them. This CDR3 is CSGGWTVQETQYF. The CDR3 coding sequence is TGCAGCGGCGGATGGACGGTCCAAGAGACCCAGTACTTC. The entire variable domain, with the rest obtained from reference TRBV29-1 and TRBJ2-5, is as follows: SAVISQKPSRDICQRGTSLTIQCQVDSQVTMMFWYRQQPGQSLTLIATANQGSEATYESGFVIDKFPISRPNLTFSTLTVSNMSPEDSSIYLCSGGWTVQETQYFGPGTRLLVL.

This clonotype was recorded a few times. This rearrangement joins TRBV5-1 to TRBJ2-1, with D maybe TRBD2 (6 bases). Trimming stripped 4 bases from V and 4 bases from J, with 15 bases between. CDR3 length: 15 amino acids. The germline gives CDR1 SGHRS, CDR2 YFSETQ. CDR3 bases: TGCGCCAGCAGCCTGGGTCTTGGGGGGTACAATGAGCAGTTCTTC. Translating gives CASSLGLGGYNEQFF.

The chain employs TRBV6-5 and TRBJ2-3; TRBD2 matches 9 bases. V shed 6 bases and J 4 bases; nucleotides not matched to a gene: 11. CDR1 MNHEY and CDR2 SVGAGI come from the germline V gene. The CDR3 has 16 residues. CDR3 loop: CASSRMRLAESDTQYF. The CDR3 coding sequence is TGTGCCAGCAGCCGAATGAGACTAGCGGAGTCAGATACGCAGTATTTT.

This clonotype was counted only a few times. The chain employs TRBV7-2 and TRBJ2-1; D may be TRBD2 (6 bases). Germline CDR1 is SGHTA and CDR2 is FQGNSA. The CDR3 is made up of 18 amino acids. V was trimmed by 3 bases and J by 0 bases, leaving 18 bases between them. The CDR3 DNA reads TGTGCCAGCAGCTTTAAGTCCCCGGGACTTCTCTCCTACAATGAGCAGTTCTTC. It is translated as CASSFKSPGLLSYNEQFF.

This clonotype showed up just a few times. The chain couples TRBV5-1 to TRBJ1-1; D is unresolved. The CDR3 sequence is 13 residues long. Trimming took 1 base from V and 4 from J, leaving 8 bases between them. Germline values: CDR1 SGHRS, CDR2 YFSETQ. The CDR3 DNA reads TGCGCCAGCAGCTTGTTGGGGTTCACTGAAGCTTTCTTT. The encoded protein is CASSLLGFTEAFF. The full variable domain, its missing parts supplied by reference TRBV5-1 and TRBJ1-1, is KAGVTQTPRYLIKTRGQQVTLSCSPISGHRSVSWYQQTPGQGLQFLFEYFSETQRNKGNFPGRFSGRQFSNSRSEMNVSTLELGDSALYLCASSLLGFTEAFFGQGTRLTVV.

A few counts support this clonotype. The chain has TRBV5-1 and TRBJ2-1; a weak D match, TRBD2 (7 bases). The CDR3 length is 19 residues. Trimming shortened V by 7 bases and J by 0 bases, and 26 bases separated the two germline ends. CDR1 and CDR2 from the germline V gene are SGHRS and YFSETQ. The chain's CDR3 is CASGPGAPERGNSYNEQFF. Here the CDR3 DNA reads TGCGCCAGCGGGCCGGGGGCGCCCGAGCGGGGTAACTCCTACAATGAGCAGTTCTTC.

This clonotype was found many times. The chain is built from TRBV7-2 and TRBJ1-1; D is unresolved. This CDR3 region has 12 residues. The V gene lost 2 bases and the J gene lost 11 bases, with 12 bases spanning the gap. CDR1 and CDR2 (germline): SGHTA, FQGNSA. The CDR3 DNA is TGTGCCAGCAGCTTATTTTCGGGTAGGGCTTTCTTT. As protein: CASSLFSGRAFF.

The chain is built from TRBV7-2 and TRBJ2-7, with TRBD1 identical over 8 bases. The length of the CDR3 is 17 residues. The germline CDR1 and CDR2 sequences are SGHTA and FQGNSA. Trimming cost V 6 bases and J 5 bases; bases outside gene matches: 18. For the CDR3, the DNA is TGTGCCAGCAGTTCCAATAGGGGCGCAGGGGGCAAGAACGAGCAGTACTTC. Translated, it gives CASSSNRGAGGKNEQYF.

This chain links TRBV20-1 with TRBJ2-2, with 13 bases lining up with TRBD2. Germline CDR1 DFQATT, CDR2 SNEGSKA (reference sequence). The CDR3 contains 16 residues. V gave up 2 bases and J gave up 5 bases; unmatched junction bases: 5. The CDR3 nucleotides are TGCAGTGCTAGACTGACTAGCGGGGGGCTGACCGGGGAGCTGTTTTTT. Translating gives CSARLTSGGLTGELFF.

V is TRBV6-6 and J is TRBJ2-3, with 11 bases matching TRBD2. Per the germline V gene, CDR1 is MNHNY and CDR2 is SVGAGI (reference sequence). There are 17 residues in the CDR3. The trim removed 6 bases at V and 2 bases at J, leaving 10 bases unmatched. The CDR3 DNA is TGTGCCAGCAGGTCCGGGACTAGCGGAGATTACACAGATACGCAGTATTTT. It specifies CASRSGTSGDYTDTQYF.

This clonotype appeared a few times. The V gene is TRBV6-5, the J gene TRBJ2-1; 11 nucleotides match TRBD2. J was trimmed by 7 bases and V by 5 bases; bases with no gene match: 10. CDR1 is MNHEY and CDR2 is SVGAGI in the germline V gene. The CDR3 spans 16 residues. CDR3 in amino acids: CASSRRTSGFRNEQFF. DNA for the CDR3: TGTGCCAGCAGTCGAAGGACTAGCGGGTTTAGAAATGAGCAGTTCTTC.